Listed below are T cell receptor beta chains from one sample, sequenced in a study of blood T cell repertoires in COVID-19. Measured with immunoSEQ multiplex PCR; TCRdb has only the in-frame clones, and not every one. Here the sample spans just over 300,000 clones, about 88% being singletons. Sequencing used PBMCs or T cells enriched from blood (not recorded which). All receptors come from a woman aged 35 to 49 who had recovered from COVID-19. The CDR3 runs from the conserved cysteine through the conserved F or W. D genes are given only for firm matches. Where a row states a size, it is once, few, many or the class of an expanded clone; other rows omit it.

size: -
J: TRBJ2-5
D: TRBD2
V: TRBV6-2/TRBV6-3
DNA: TGTGCCAGCAGCGGACTAGCGGGGGGGAGATACCAAGAGACCCAGTACTTC
CDR3: CASSGLAGGRYQETQYF

size: -
J: TRBJ2-5
D: -
V: TRBV29-1
DNA: TGCAGCGTTGCCCTCTCGGAACCACCACAAGGGAGTTCTGAGACCCAGTACTTC
CDR3: CSVALSEPPQGSSETQYF

size: -
J: TRBJ1-5
D: -
V: TRBV3-1/TRBV3-2
DNA: TGTGCCAGCAGCCAATCTACGGTTGTTCAGCCCCAGCATTTT
CDR3: CASSQSTVVQPQHF

size: once
J: TRBJ1-2
D: -
V: TRBV6-5
DNA: TGTGCCAGCGTCGGCGGTGATTATGGCTACACCTTC
CDR3: CASVGGDYGYTF

size: -
J: TRBJ1-1
D: -
V: TRBV27
DNA: TGTGCCAGCAGCGAACAGGGTCGGACTGAAGCTTTCTTT
CDR3: CASSEQGRTEAFF

size: -
J: TRBJ2-2
D: -
V: TRBV30
DNA: TGTGCCTGGAGTGTAAGGGGGAACGGGGAGCTGTTTTTT
CDR3: CAWSVRGNGELFF

size: -
J: TRBJ1-3
D: TRBD1
V: TRBV7-9
DNA: TGTGCCAGCAGCGACCGGGACAGGGACTCTGGAAACACCATATATTTT
CDR3: CASSDRDRDSGNTIYF

size: once
J: TRBJ1-1
D: TRBD1
V: TRBV28
DNA: TGTGCCAGCAGTTTATTCGGGACAGCGAACACTGAAGCTTTCTTT
CDR3: CASSLFGTANTEAFF

size: -
J: TRBJ2-7
D: TRBD1
V: TRBV15
DNA: TGTGCCACCAGCAGAGACCGGGACAGCTCCCTCGAGCAGTACTTC
CDR3: CATSRDRDSSLEQYF

size: -
J: TRBJ1-5
D: -
V: TRBV19
DNA: TGTGCCAGTAGTTCCCCCGGGACATTTCAGCCCCAGCATTTT
CDR3: CASSSPGTFQPQHF

size: -
J: TRBJ1-5
D: TRBD1
V: TRBV19
DNA: TGTGCCAGCGGACAGGGCAGTCAGCCCCAGCATTTT
CDR3: CASGQGSQPQHF

size: -
J: TRBJ1-1
D: -
V: TRBV7-2
DNA: TGTGCCAGCAGCTTAGCGATGTGGGGGCCGGACACTGAAGCTTTCTTT
CDR3: CASSLAMWGPDTEAFF

size: once
J: TRBJ2-3
D: -
V: TRBV19
DNA: TGTGCCAGTTGCCCAGGCTCGAATCGGCGCACAGATACGCAGTATTTT
CDR3: CASCPGSNRRTDTQYF

size: -
J: TRBJ2-7
D: -
V: TRBV5-4
DNA: TGTGCCAGCAGCTTGGACAGACCCACCACCTACGAGCAGTACTTC
CDR3: CASSLDRPTTYEQYF

size: -
J: TRBJ2-2
D: -
V: TRBV9
DNA: TGTGCCAGCGGGACGGTCCCGGGGGTAGGGGAGCTGTTTTTT
CDR3: CASGTVPGVGELFF

size: once
J: TRBJ2-7
D: -
V: TRBV3-1/TRBV3-2
DNA: TGTGCCAGCAGCCCACGGGGTCCTTACGAGCAGTACTTC
CDR3: CASSPRGPYEQYF

size: -
J: TRBJ1-2
D: -
V: TRBV7-8
DNA: TGTGCCAGCAGCGGAGGGGCAGTGACCTACACCTTC
CDR3: CASSGGAVTYTF

size: -
J: TRBJ2-7
D: -
V: TRBV29-1
DNA: TGCAGCGTTGAGGGCTTTAGGGGCGACGAGCAGTACTTC
CDR3: CSVEGFRGDEQYF

size: -
J: TRBJ1-1
D: -
V: TRBV10-3
DNA: TGTGCCATCAGTGAGTCGGTAGGGGATACCACTGAAGCTTTCTTT
CDR3: CAISESVGDTTEAFF

size: -
J: TRBJ1-1
D: TRBD1
V: TRBV28
DNA: TGTGCCAGCAGTTTACCAGGGGGCGGCACTGAAGCTTTCTTT
CDR3: CASSLPGGGTEAFF

size: -
J: TRBJ1-1
D: TRBD1
V: TRBV3-1/TRBV3-2
DNA: TGTGCCAGCAGCCCCGTGAAGAGACAGGGGCGAGAAGCTTTCTTT
CDR3: CASSPVKRQGREAFF

size: -
J: TRBJ1-2
D: -
V: TRBV28
DNA: TGTGCCAGCAGTCCAACTAACTATGGCTACACCTTC
CDR3: CASSPTNYGYTF

size: -
J: TRBJ2-2
D: TRBD2
V: TRBV5-1
DNA: TGCGCCAGCAGCTTGGCCCTAGCGGTGAACACCGGGGAGCTGTTTTTT
CDR3: CASSLALAVNTGELFF

size: -
J: TRBJ1-5
D: -
V: TRBV3-1/TRBV3-2
DNA: TGTGCCAGCAGCCAAGATCTGAATGGGCAGGGCAATCAGCCCCAGCATTTT
CDR3: CASSQDLNGQGNQPQHF